This T cell receptor (beta chain) originates from a study of cytomegalovirus exposure and HLA in healthy donors. Overall study results and limits: HLA alleles were associated with fewer than 20,000 TCR beta sequences in a later analysis at 0.05 false discovery rate.

The germline V gene has CDR1 SEHNR and CDR2 FQNEAQ (reference sequence). There are 12 residues in the CDR3. Remarks on this clone: Its antigen is currently unknown. Its ends do not fully match the called genes, so a read error is possible.

The primer mix had 60 Vbeta and 13 Jbeta primers. Data came from immunoSEQ multiplex PCR; TCRdb stores just in-frame clones and leaves some out. This table has roughly 110,000 clones, 82% appearing once. The receptor was derived from a man between 25 and 39 years old in good health and CMV-seropositive. The sample taken for sequencing was PBMCs. This sequence joins TRBV7-9 and TRBJ1-1; 7 nucleotides match TRBD1. The CDR3: CSSSTLTGEAFF. CDR3 nucleotide sequence: TGTTCCAGCAGCACCTTGACAGGGGAAGCTTTCTTT.